The rows below give T cell receptor beta chains drawn from one sample of a study of T cell repertoires in cytomegalovirus infection. TCRdb passed the reads through MiXCR, listing each CDR3 protein once. The sample consists of around 300,000 distinct CDR3 sequences, more than 8% of them appearing once. Sequencing was performed on PBMCs. All receptors derive from a human donor in good health (CMV status not recorded). Some clones in this sample may be carry-over from other donors' samples. The CDR3 runs from the conserved cysteine through the conserved F or W.

v_call: TRBV12-3/TRBV12-4
j_call: TRBJ2-6
cdr3_aa: CASSSGAHVLTF

v_call: TRBV27
j_call: TRBJ1-4
cdr3_aa: CASSLTGGREKLFF

v_call: TRBV7-4
j_call: TRBJ2-7
cdr3_aa: CASSAPWTVSTEQYF

v_call: TRBV7-6
j_call: TRBJ1-4
cdr3_aa: CASSSTAFNEKLFF

v_call: TRBV7-3
j_call: TRBJ2-2
cdr3_aa: CASSSPAGSHTGELFF

v_call: TRBV20-1
j_call: TRBJ2-1
cdr3_aa: CSARGSLGGSGRGSSYNEQFF

v_call: TRBV4-3
j_call: TRBJ2-3
cdr3_aa: CASSQTFPLRSSAGTQYF

v_call: TRBV2
j_call: TRBJ2-1
cdr3_aa: CASSESRTSHEQFF

v_call: TRBV7-7
j_call: TRBJ2-3
cdr3_aa: CASSLGSGDTQYF

v_call: TRBV7-9
j_call: TRBJ1-1
cdr3_aa: CASSGQDRGFEAFF

v_call: TRBV20-1
j_call: TRBJ1-6
cdr3_aa: CSARDRQGRESPLHF

v_call: TRBV6-2/TRBV6-3
j_call: TRBJ2-2
cdr3_aa: CASSFPAGVNTGELFF

v_call: TRBV20-1
j_call: TRBJ1-3
cdr3_aa: CSAYSGPRSGNTIYF

v_call: TRBV7-2
j_call: TRBJ1-1
cdr3_aa: CASSKQLNTEAFF

v_call: TRBV3-1
j_call: TRBJ1-1
cdr3_aa: CASSPASPNTEAFF

v_call: TRBV7-3
j_call: TRBJ2-3
cdr3_aa: CASSPRTSGLTDTQYF

v_call: TRBV20-1
j_call: TRBJ1-1
cdr3_aa: CSARDRRGTEAFF

v_call: TRBV7-2
j_call: TRBJ1-2
cdr3_aa: CASSPDTSYGYTF

v_call: TRBV7-2
j_call: TRBJ1-1
cdr3_aa: CASSLASQLNTEAFF

v_call: TRBV7-8
j_call: TRBJ2-5
cdr3_aa: CASSLSDWGETQYF

v_call: TRBV4-2
j_call: TRBJ2-2
cdr3_aa: CASSAAGVNTGELFF

v_call: TRBV5-5
j_call: TRBJ1-2
cdr3_aa: CASSPGVFELDYGYTF

v_call: TRBV12-3/TRBV12-4
j_call: TRBJ2-1
cdr3_aa: CASSLEITSGGENEQFF

v_call: TRBV28
j_call: TRBJ2-7
cdr3_aa: CASSPGTVGSYEQYF

v_call: TRBV7-3
j_call: TRBJ2-5
cdr3_aa: CASGTAAQETQYF

v_call: TRBV10-3
j_call: TRBJ2-7
cdr3_aa: CAISVRQNYEQYF

v_call: TRBV12-3/TRBV12-4
j_call: TRBJ1-1
cdr3_aa: CASSRTGGWGTEAFF

v_call: TRBV3-1
j_call: TRBJ1-2
cdr3_aa: CASSQGNRLGYTF

v_call: TRBV7-2
j_call: TRBJ2-3
cdr3_aa: CASSFLAGGTDTQYF

v_call: TRBV7-2
j_call: TRBJ2-1
cdr3_aa: CASSSETSSRFEQFF

v_call: TRBV4-3
j_call: TRBJ2-7
cdr3_aa: CASSQGTSGSSYEQYF

v_call: TRBV6-2/TRBV6-3
j_call: TRBJ2-7
cdr3_aa: CASSGMAAAGSYEQYF

v_call: TRBV29-1
j_call: TRBJ1-1
cdr3_aa: CSVYMNTEAFF

v_call: TRBV27
j_call: TRBJ2-7
cdr3_aa: CASTSTQPGYYEQYF

v_call: TRBV15
j_call: TRBJ2-5
cdr3_aa: CATSRGGETQYF

v_call: TRBV7-2
j_call: TRBJ1-4
cdr3_aa: CASRTAGTANEKLFF

v_call: TRBV11-2
j_call: TRBJ2-7
cdr3_aa: CASSQIYASYEQYF

v_call: TRBV7-8
j_call: TRBJ2-2
cdr3_aa: CASSPPFVSSGELFF

v_call: TRBV28
j_call: TRBJ2-1
cdr3_aa: CASSSAPTTSGYNEQFF

v_call: TRBV7-2
j_call: TRBJ2-7
cdr3_aa: CASSLLAGAGEQYF

v_call: TRBV6-6
j_call: TRBJ2-5
cdr3_aa: CASRPRTGLETQYF

v_call: TRBV7-2
j_call: TRBJ2-1
cdr3_aa: CASSGRRSGAYNEQFF

v_call: TRBV7-2
j_call: TRBJ2-5
cdr3_aa: CASSLASASGGARRETQYF

v_call: TRBV7-2
j_call: TRBJ2-5
cdr3_aa: CASSPGDTAQETQYF

v_call: TRBV12-5
j_call: TRBJ1-2
cdr3_aa: CASGDVGYTF

v_call: TRBV7-2
j_call: TRBJ1-1
cdr3_aa: CASSLGGTVNTEAFF

v_call: TRBV20-1
j_call: TRBJ2-7
cdr3_aa: CSAGSGTSDLYEQYF

v_call: TRBV7-9
j_call: TRBJ2-1
cdr3_aa: CASSSSGPNEQFF

v_call: TRBV20-1
j_call: TRBJ1-1
cdr3_aa: CSAKGVVNTEAFF

v_call: TRBV25-1
j_call: TRBJ1-2
cdr3_aa: CASSAGTAPTRGGYTF

v_call: TRBV7-2
j_call: TRBJ1-4
cdr3_aa: CASSIVKGSEKLFF

v_call: TRBV12-3/TRBV12-4
j_call: TRBJ2-2
cdr3_aa: CASSSNSPNTGELFF

v_call: TRBV9
j_call: TRBJ2-5
cdr3_aa: CASSGSGAAKETQYF

v_call: TRBV7-2
j_call: TRBJ1-1
cdr3_aa: CASSLSRVMNTEAFF

v_call: TRBV6-2/TRBV6-3
j_call: TRBJ2-1
cdr3_aa: CASSGLGLLTNEQFF

v_call: TRBV3-1
j_call: TRBJ1-3
cdr3_aa: CASSPGQGLNTIYF

v_call: TRBV7-8
j_call: TRBJ1-1
cdr3_aa: CASSPGQGHTEAFF

v_call: TRBV20-1
j_call: TRBJ1-1
cdr3_aa: CSALGQVMNTEAFF

v_call: TRBV2
j_call: NA
cdr3_aa: CASIRRGGLMINEQYF